This TCR beta chain was sequenced in a study of blood T cell repertoires in COVID-19. On the study more broadly: Acute-phase and convalescent COVID-19 samples originated in the United States, Italy and Spain. Sources were T cells, B-cell-depleted T cells, or PBMCs; the material itself was cDNA or gDNA.

This clone was detected a few times. The V end lost 2 bases, the J end lost 11 bases, and 11 bases lay between the germline ends. CDR1 is SGHKS, CDR2 YYEKEE, per germline (reference sequence). The CDR3 spans 13 residues. Self-reported history from a screening survey and questionnaire set each donor's cohort. The protocol was immunoSEQ multiplex PCR, while the TCRdb copy is restricted to in-frame clones and leaves out a portion. The data contain about 280,000 clones, 90% of them singletons. This chain joins TRBV5-5 and TRBJ1-6; D possibly corresponds to TRBD1 (5 bases). This receptor was taken from a woman under 30 with acute COVID-19. What was sequenced was PBMCs or T cells enriched from blood (not recorded which). The CDR3 region has the DNA TGTGCCAGCAGCTTTACATCGGGGGCACCCCTCCACTTT. Protein sequence: CASSFTSGAPLHF.